These T cell receptor beta chains were read from a single sample in a study of T cell repertoires in cytomegalovirus infection. The antigens these receptors bind are not known. TCRdb reprocessed the reads via MiXCR and lists one record per CDR3 protein. The repertoire includes about 900,000 distinct CDR3 sequences, roughly 30% of them detected once, and around an eighth sits in the top ten. Sequencing was performed on cultured CD8+ T cells from PBMCs, taken from culture after CMV antigen stimulation. The receptors shown here come from a human donor in good health (CMV status not recorded). Some clones in this sample may be carry-over from other donors' samples. Both conserved end residues are part of each CDR3. D genes are given only for firm matches. The size field is filled for only some rows; it gives once, few, many or a size class.

j_gene,abundance,d_gene,v_gene,CDR3nt,CDR3aa
TRBJ1-5,.,.,TRBV6-5,TGTGCCAGCAGCCCCGTTTATCATCAGCCCCAGCATTTT,CASSPVYHQPQHF
TRBJ1-2,.,.,TRBV7-9,TGTGCCACTGCGGACGGGCCGGGCTACACCTTC,CATADGPGYTF
TRBJ2-5,few,TRBD1,TRBV11-1,TGTGCCAGCAGCCCGGGACAGGTAGAGACCCAGTACTTC,CASSPGQVETQYF
TRBJ1-5,.,TRBD1,TRBV27,TGTGCCAGCAGTCCCCAAGGACAGGGGCGAAGCAATCAGCCCCAGCATTTT,CASSPQGQGRSNQPQHF
TRBJ2-3,.,.,TRBV5-1,TGCGCCAGCAGCTTGGAAGGGGGGGCGAGGGATACGCAGTATTTT,CASSLEGGARDTQYF
TRBJ1-1,.,TRBD1,TRBV11-2,TGTGCCAGCAGCTTAAAGGGCAGGGGGACGAGGAACACTGAAGCTTTCTTT,CASSLKGRGTRNTEAFF
TRBJ1-5,.,.,TRBV4-1,TGCGCCAGCAGCCAAGGGGCAGGGAATAGCAATCAGCCCCAGCATTTT,CASSQGAGNSNQPQHF
TRBJ2-7,.,.,TRBV20-1,TGCAGTGCTAGAGGGGCGGAGTTCTACGAGCAGTACTTC,CSARGAEFYEQYF
TRBJ2-1,.,.,TRBV2,TGTGCCAGCCCGCGGGTTAGCACCGGGGTCCATGAGCAGTTCTTC,CASPRVSTGVHEQFF
TRBJ1-5,many,.,TRBV7-8,TGTGCCAGCAGCTCCGGACAGAATCAGCCCCAGCATTTT,CASSSGQNQPQHF
TRBJ1-1,.,.,TRBV7-3,TGTGCCAGCAGTCCCGCGAATCGGGGAATGGCTGAAGCTTTCTTT,CASSPANRGMAEAFF
TRBJ2-3,few,TRBD2,TRBV5-1,TGCGCCAGCAGCGTTGGGACTAGCGGGGGGAAGGATACGCAGTATTTT,CASSVGTSGGKDTQYF
TRBJ2-7,few,.,TRBV7-2,TGTGCCAGCAGCTTTTTTTCTGGGGAAAAGTCCTACGAGCAGTACTTC,CASSFFSGEKSYEQYF
TRBJ2-1,.,TRBD1,TRBV19,TGTGCCAGTAGTACGAGGGGGCCCTACAATGAGCAGTTCTTC,CASSTRGPYNEQFF
TRBJ2-5,few,.,TRBV7-8,TGTGCCAGCAGCCCACAACAACAATGGGGTCTTCAAGAGACCCAGTACTTC,CASSPQQQWGLQETQYF
TRBJ2-3,few,.,TRBV27,TGTGCCAGCAGTCCCCTCGGCGCCACGCAGTATTTT,CASSPLGATQYF
TRBJ2-7,few,TRBD1,TRBV4-1,TGCGCCAGCAGCCCCTTTACGACAGGGGGTGGCTACGAGCAGTACTTC,CASSPFTTGGGYEQYF
TRBJ1-3,few,TRBD1,TRBV12-3/TRBV12-4,TGTGCCAGCAGTTGGGGGACAGTAAACACCATATATTTT,CASSWGTVNTIYF
TRBJ2-2,.,TRBD1,TRBV24-1,TGTGCCACCAGTGATTGGGGACAGGGTGGCACCGGGGAGCTGTTTTTT,CATSDWGQGGTGELFF
TRBJ2-2,.,TRBD1,TRBV7-4,TGTGCCAGCAGCTTACAGGACAGGGAACTGTTTTTT,CASSLQDRELFF